The clone carrying this T cell receptor (beta chain) was seen a handful of times. The sample comes from a study of T cell repertoires in cytomegalovirus infection. This CDR3 has 15 residues. V lost 0 bases and J 4 bases, leaving 12 bases between the germline ends. Germline loops: CDR1 LNHNV, CDR2 YYDKDF (reference sequence). Via MiXCR, TCRdb re-called the reads, giving one row per CDR3 protein. In the table there are some 300,000 distinct CDR3 sequences, around 10% of which are singletons. The receptor comes from a human donor in good health (CMV status not recorded). Some clones in this sample may be carry-over from other donors' samples. Material for sequencing was PBMCs. The chain recombines TRBV15 with TRBJ1-1; the D is unclear. CDR3 sequence (DNA): TGTGCCACCAGCAGAGATACGGGGTGGAGCACTGAAGCTTTCTTT. As protein: CATSRDTGWSTEAFF.